This is a list of T cell receptor beta chains from one sample in a study of cytomegalovirus exposure and HLA in healthy donors. Assay used: immunoSEQ multiplex PCR; TCRdb lists only in-frame clones, some missing. The sample has roughly 68,000 clones, about 75% seen once. The sequenced sample was PBMCs. These receptor sequences come from a woman aged 30 to 39 in good health and CMV-seropositive. The CDR3 runs from the conserved cysteine through the conserved F or W. D genes are given only for firm matches. Part of the rows lack a size; the others show once, few, many or a class for expanded clones.

J gene: TRBJ1-2
clone size: -
D gene: TRBD1
CDR3 length: 14
V gene: TRBV28
CDR3 DNA: TGTGCCAGCAGTTTATATCAGGGGGACTATGGCTACACCTTC
CDR3 protein: CASSLYQGDYGYTF

J gene: TRBJ2-7
clone size: -
D gene: -
CDR3 length: 12
V gene: TRBV13
CDR3 DNA: TGTGCCAGCAGCTACCAGGGTTACGAGCAGTACTTC
CDR3 protein: CASSYQGYEQYF

J gene: TRBJ2-1
clone size: once
D gene: TRBD1
CDR3 length: 12
V gene: TRBV30
CDR3 DNA: TGTGCCGGCCAGGGGGCGGCCAATGAGCAGTTCTTC
CDR3 protein: CAGQGAANEQFF

J gene: TRBJ1-4
clone size: -
D gene: -
CDR3 length: 14
V gene: TRBV5-8
CDR3 DNA: TGTGCCAGCTCAGGACAGCCGGCTAATGAAAAACTGTTTTTT
CDR3 protein: CASSGQPANEKLFF

J gene: TRBJ2-3
clone size: -
D gene: TRBD2
CDR3 length: 17
V gene: TRBV9
CDR3 DNA: TGTGCCAGCACCCCGCAGGGAGGGAGGGTCCTCACAGATACGCAGTATTTT
CDR3 protein: CASTPQGGRVLTDTQYF

J gene: TRBJ2-1
clone size: -
D gene: TRBD1
CDR3 length: 16
V gene: TRBV9
CDR3 DNA: TGTGCCAGCAGCGTGGGGGGACAGGCGGCTTACAATGAGCAGTTCTTC
CDR3 protein: CASSVGGQAAYNEQFF

J gene: TRBJ2-7
clone size: -
D gene: -
CDR3 length: 15
V gene: TRBV9
CDR3 DNA: TGTGCCAGCAGCGTAGCTCCACAGGGAGCTTGGGAGCAGTACTTC
CDR3 protein: CASSVAPQGAWEQYF

J gene: TRBJ1-5
clone size: -
D gene: TRBD1
CDR3 length: 14
V gene: TRBV18
CDR3 DNA: TGTGCCAGCTCACCGGGACAGGGAAGTCAGCCCCAGCATTTT
CDR3 protein: CASSPGQGSQPQHF

J gene: TRBJ1-1
clone size: -
D gene: -
CDR3 length: 14
V gene: TRBV15
CDR3 DNA: TGTGCCACCAGCGCCCACGGCGGGAACACTGAAGCTTTCTTT
CDR3 protein: CATSAHGGNTEAFF

J gene: TRBJ2-7
clone size: -
D gene: -
CDR3 length: 14
V gene: TRBV13
CDR3 DNA: TGTGCCAGCAGCTTCTTCGGACAAGCCTACGAGCAGTACTTC
CDR3 protein: CASSFFGQAYEQYF

J gene: TRBJ2-5
clone size: -
D gene: -
CDR3 length: 14
V gene: TRBV6-5
CDR3 DNA: TGTGCCAGCAGTTACTCCCAGGGTAGAGAGACCCAGTACTTC
CDR3 protein: CASSYSQGRETQYF

J gene: TRBJ2-7
clone size: -
D gene: -
CDR3 length: 14
V gene: TRBV19
CDR3 DNA: TGTGCCAGTAGTATCAACGGGTTTTCCTACGAGCAGTACTTC
CDR3 protein: CASSINGFSYEQYF

J gene: TRBJ1-6
clone size: -
D gene: -
CDR3 length: 17
V gene: TRBV2
CDR3 DNA: TGTGCCAGCAGTCCCCGACAGGAATTCTCCTATAATTCACCCCTCCACTTT
CDR3 protein: CASSPRQEFSYNSPLHF

J gene: TRBJ1-2
clone size: -
D gene: -
CDR3 length: 14
V gene: TRBV7-9
CDR3 DNA: TGTGCCAGCAGCTTAGCGCCGGGGGGCAATGGCTACACCTTC
CDR3 protein: CASSLAPGGNGYTF

J gene: TRBJ2-1
clone size: -
D gene: TRBD2
CDR3 length: 16
V gene: TRBV5-8
CDR3 DNA: TGTGCCAGCAGCGGACAGACTAGCGGGAGGTTCTATGAGCAGTTCTTC
CDR3 protein: CASSGQTSGRFYEQFF

J gene: TRBJ1-1
clone size: -
D gene: TRBD1
CDR3 length: 17
V gene: TRBV19
CDR3 DNA: TGTGCCAGTAGTATACACCCTCGGACAGGGTTTAACACTGAAGCTTTCTTT
CDR3 protein: CASSIHPRTGFNTEAFF

J gene: TRBJ2-5
clone size: -
D gene: -
CDR3 length: 16
V gene: TRBV9
CDR3 DNA: TGTGCCAGCAGCGTAGGCGGGACAGTTTTCCAAGAGACCCAGTACTTC
CDR3 protein: CASSVGGTVFQETQYF

J gene: TRBJ1-2
clone size: -
D gene: -
CDR3 length: 13
V gene: TRBV27
CDR3 DNA: TGTGCCACCCGAGCGGTCGCTAACTATGGCTACACCTTC
CDR3 protein: CATRAVANYGYTF

J gene: TRBJ2-3
clone size: -
D gene: TRBD1
CDR3 length: 15
V gene: TRBV6-5
CDR3 DNA: TGTGCCAGCAGAGCCGGGACAGGGAGCACAGATACGCAGTATTTT
CDR3 protein: CASRAGTGSTDTQYF

J gene: TRBJ1-3
clone size: once
D gene: -
CDR3 length: 16
V gene: TRBV2
CDR3 DNA: TGTGCCAGCAGTGAACAGGACATGGCGGGGGGAAACACCATATATTTT
CDR3 protein: CASSEQDMAGGNTIYF

J gene: TRBJ2-6
clone size: -
D gene: -
CDR3 length: 18
V gene: TRBV4-2
CDR3 DNA: TGTGCCAGCAGCCAAGATACGGTCTCAAGCTCTGGGGCCAACGTCCTGACTTTC
CDR3 protein: CASSQDTVSSSGANVLTF

J gene: TRBJ2-4
clone size: -
D gene: TRBD2
CDR3 length: 14
V gene: TRBV2
CDR3 DNA: TGTGCCAGCAGTGCCGGGACTAGTAAGAACATTCAGTACTTC
CDR3 protein: CASSAGTSKNIQYF

J gene: TRBJ1-3
clone size: -
D gene: -
CDR3 length: 12
V gene: TRBV30
CDR3 DNA: TGTGCCTGGAGTCGACAGGGAAACACCATATATTTT
CDR3 protein: CAWSRQGNTIYF

J gene: TRBJ1-2
clone size: -
D gene: -
CDR3 length: 16
V gene: TRBV27
CDR3 DNA: TGTGCCAGCAGCCCCAGGCCCCGGGGAGCCAACTATGGCTACACCTTC
CDR3 protein: CASSPRPRGANYGYTF

J gene: TRBJ1-4
clone size: -
D gene: TRBD1
CDR3 length: 16
V gene: TRBV5-6
CDR3 DNA: TGTGCCAGCAGCGTCGACAGGGGGGACTTAAATGAAAAACTGTTTTTT
CDR3 protein: CASSVDRGDLNEKLFF

J gene: TRBJ1-1
clone size: -
D gene: -
CDR3 length: 14
V gene: TRBV5-6
CDR3 DNA: TGTGCCAGCAGCGAGGGACATATCATCGCTGAAGCTTTCTTT
CDR3 protein: CASSEGHIIAEAFF

J gene: TRBJ1-2
clone size: -
D gene: -
CDR3 length: 13
V gene: TRBV28
CDR3 DNA: TGTGCCAGCAGTTTCGGACAGATCTATGGCTACACCTTC
CDR3 protein: CASSFGQIYGYTF

J gene: TRBJ1-3
clone size: -
D gene: -
CDR3 length: 12
V gene: TRBV30
CDR3 DNA: TGTGCCCTCCGTTACTCTGGAAACACCATATATTTT
CDR3 protein: CALRYSGNTIYF